The next 12 T cell receptor beta chains were all read from a single sample in a study of cytomegalovirus exposure and HLA in healthy donors. The PCR contained 60 Vbeta and 13 Jbeta primers. Using immunoSEQ multiplex PCR, the repertoire was profiled, and TCRdb retains in-frame clones only, with some absent. The ten top clones account for 2% to 2.5%, within a sample of tens of thousands of clones. The sequencing input was PBMCs. These TCRs come from a woman in her forties in good health and CMV-seronegative.

The V call is TRBV5-4, the J call TRBJ2-2; TRBD1 aligns across 11 bases. V gave up 2 bases and J gave up 5 bases; unmatched junction bases: 5. The CDR3 has 16 residues. Germline assignment: CDR1 SGHNT and CDR2 YYREEE (reference sequence). This CDR3 is CASSFRTGGDTGELFF. CDR3 bases: TGTGCCAGCAGCTTCAGGACAGGGGGCGATACCGGGGAGCTGTTTTTT.

The chain carries TRBV5-1 and TRBJ2-1; D is uncertain. Between the trimmed V and J ends, which lost 4 bases and 5 bases, there was a span of 16 bases. This CDR3 contains 15 residues. Germline CDR1 SGHRS, CDR2 YFSETQ. The CDR3 DNA follows: TGCGCCAGCAGCGCCAATGGGCAGGTCCACAATGAGCAGTTCTTC. Translation: CASSANGQVHNEQFF.

The chain links TRBV18 to TRBJ2-7; 7 nucleotides line up with TRBD1. J was trimmed by 0 bases and V by 3 bases; bases with no gene match: 11. Germline V gene lookup returns CDR1 KGHSH and CDR2 LQKENI. The CDR3 runs 17 residues. The CDR3 DNA is TGTGCCAGCTCACCTTACTCCAAGACAGGGAGCTCCTACGAGCAGTACTTC. Its translation: CASSPYSKTGSSYEQYF.

The J gene is TRBJ2-7, the V gene TRBV7-2; TRBD1 might be the D (6 bases). The CDR3 extends over 15 amino acids. Germline CDR1 SGHTA, CDR2 FQGNSA. The ends were cut back, 1 base at V and 5 bases at J, with 15 bases in the middle. The CDR3 loop is CASSLGDSGVDEQYF. In DNA form, the CDR3 reads TGTGCCAGCAGCTTAGGCGATTCAGGGGTTGACGAGCAGTACTTC. Full variable domain (rest looked up from reference TRBV7-2 and TRBJ2-7): GAGVSQSPSNKVTEKGKDVELRCDPISGHTALYWYRQSLGQGLEFLIYFQGNSAPDKSGLPSDRFSAERTGGSVSTLTIQRTQQEDSAVYLCASSLGDSGVDEQYFGPGTRLTVT.

DNA for the CDR3: TGTGCCAGTAGTATTTCTGGGACTAGGGAGACCCAGTACTTC. Its protein product is CASSISGTRETQYF. The rearrangement joins TRBV19 to TRBJ2-5; 8 bases are shared with TRBD2. CDR1 LNHDA and CDR2 SQIVND come from the germline V gene (reference sequence). The ends lost 3 bases at V and 5 bases at J; junction bases unmatched: 5. The CDR3 is 14 amino acids.

The chain employs TRBV9 and TRBJ2-3; D might be TRBD1 (7 bases). Per germline, CDR1 SGDLS and CDR2 YYNGEE. The CDR3 covers 16 residues. V lost 0 bases and J 1 base, leaving 12 bases between the germline ends. The CDR3 protein is CASSVAQGEGTDTQYF. CDR3 DNA sequence: TGTGCCAGCAGCGTAGCTCAGGGGGAGGGCACAGATACGCAGTATTTT. The whole variable domain, remainder taken from reference TRBV9 and TRBJ2-3, is DSGVTQTPKHLITATGQRVTLRCSPRSGDLSVYWYQQSLDQGLQFLIQYYNGEERAKGNILERFSAQQFPDLHSELNLSSLELGDSALYFCASSVAQGEGTDTQYFGPGTRLTVL.

V usage is TRBV18 and J usage is TRBJ1-3, with D possibly being TRBD1 (5 bases). The CDR3 spans 14 residues. Germline CDR1 KGHSH, CDR2 LQKENI. Trimming took 4 bases from V and 4 from J, leaving 11 bases between them. CDR3 loop: CASSLGGSGNTIYF. CDR3 nucleotides: TGTGCCAGCTCACTCGGGGGTTCCGGAAACACCATATATTTT.

V and J are TRBV15 and TRBJ2-1; 13 positions agree with TRBD2. V shed 2 bases, J shed 9 bases, and the junction held 10 bases outside the gene matches. The germline V gene has CDR1 LNHNV and CDR2 YYDKDF (reference sequence). CDR3 length: 17 amino acids. CDR3 coding DNA: TGTGCCACCAGCAGATCCGGGACTAGCGGGGTAGGTAGTGAGCAGTTCTTC. Its translation: CATSRSGTSGVGSEQFF.

The genes are TRBV11-3 and TRBJ1-2; D gene ambiguous. The CDR3 covers 13 residues. Trimming shortened V by 4 bases and J by 4 bases, and 10 bases separated the two germline ends. Germline-derived CDR1 and CDR2 are SGHNT and YENEEA. The CDR3 coding sequence is TGTGCCAGCAGCTCGAACGGACTCTATGGCTACACCTTC. Protein: CASSSNGLYGYTF.

The V call is TRBV28, the J call TRBJ2-7, with 7 bases fitting TRBD1. The CDR3 extends over 14 amino acids. J was trimmed by 2 bases and V by 6 bases; bases with no gene match: 7. Germline V CDR1 and CDR2: MDHEN, SYDVKM. DNA of the CDR3: TGTGCCAGCAGGCCTACAGGGGAAGCCTACGAGCAGTACTTC. Protein: CASRPTGEAYEQYF.

The chain joins TRBV10-2 to TRBJ2-1; 14 positions match TRBD2. CDR1 is WSHSY, CDR2 SAAADI, per germline. The junction had 5 bases not matched to a gene; V was cut back by 6 bases and J by 10 bases. The CDR3 consists of 14 residues. CDR3 in DNA: TGCGCCAGCAGGGGACTAGCGGGGGCCCGGGAGCAGTTCTTC. It encodes CASRGLAGAREQFF.

The chain employs TRBV4-2 and TRBJ2-1; D might be TRBD2 (6 bases). The V gene lost 7 bases and the J gene lost 4 bases, with 20 bases spanning the gap. This CDR3 spans 16 amino acids. CDR1 and CDR2 from the germline V gene are LGHNA and YNFKEQ. The CDR3 region is CASTQVPGDRYNEQFF. Here the CDR3 DNA reads TGTGCCAGCACCCAGGTACCGGGGGACCGTTACAATGAGCAGTTCTTC.